The 27 T cell receptor beta chains presented below share a single source sample, sequenced in a study of shared clonotypes between healthy human individuals. It was CD45RO-negative cells, positively selected for CCR7, that made up naive CD8 cells, with terminally differentiated effector memory CD45RA+ cells excluded. The repertoire was sequenced with immunoSEQ multiplex PCR; TCRdb's copy has only in-frame clones and lacks some. The sample consists of around 1,900,000 clones, around 93% of them appearing once. The sequenced sample was naive CD8+ T cells from PBMCs. The receptors were gathered from a man between 18 and 35 years old in good health. Some clones in this sample may be carry-over from other donors' samples.

This chain links TRBV7-9 with TRBJ2-5, with 9 bases that match TRBD1. The tail of the sequence fits TRBJ2-7 better, so the J call may be wrong. This CDR3 is built from 15 residues. The V gene's germline CDR1 is SEHNR and CDR2 FQNEAQ (reference sequence). The CDR3 loop reads CASSLAQDRGHEQYF. The CDR3 nucleotides read TGTGCCAGCAGCTTAGCGCAGGACAGGGGCCACGAGCAGTACTTC.

V is TRBV2 and J is TRBJ1-5; D is possibly TRBD1 (5 bases). Germline V lookup: CDR1 SNHLY, CDR2 FYNNEI. The CDR3 is 16 amino acids. Trimming pared 6 bases from V and 1 base from J, leaving 16 bases between. CDR3 amino acids: CASRGVRRESNQPQHF. The CDR3 DNA reads as TGTGCCAGCAGGGGAGTCCGCAGGGAAAGCAATCAGCCCCAGCATTTT. Full variable domain (remainder filled in from reference TRBV2 and TRBJ1-5): EPEVTQTPSHQVTQMGQEVILRCVPISNHLYFYWYRQILGQKVEFLVSFYNNEISEKSEIFDDQFSVERPDGSNFTLKIRSTKLEDSAMYFCASRGVRRESNQPQHFGDGTRLSIL.

The chain combines TRBV27 with TRBJ2-7; perhaps D is TRBD1 or TRBD2 (5 bases each). The CDR3 contains 15 residues. V was pared by 3 bases and J by 0 bases, with 12 bases between. CDR1 is MNHEY, CDR2 SMNVEV, per germline (reference sequence). CDR3 in amino acids: CASSFRDGFSYEQYF. The CDR3 region has the DNA TGTGCCAGCAGTTTCCGGGACGGGTTCTCCTACGAGCAGTACTTC.

The chain employs TRBV5-1 and TRBJ2-5; possible D gene TRBD2, 6 bases. The assigned J gene may be wrong: the sequence end matches TRBJ2-7 better. In germline, CDR1 is SGHRS, CDR2 YFSETQ. The CDR3 loop spans 13 amino acids. This CDR3 reads CASSGGSSYEQYF. In DNA form, the CDR3 reads TGCGCCAGCAGCGGAGGGAGCTCCTACGAGCAGTACTTC.

This clone has just one count. J is TRBJ2-7 and V is TRBV28; TRBD2 aligns across 7 bases. In germline, CDR1 is MDHEN, CDR2 SYDVKM. J lost 4 bases, V lost 2 bases, and 5 bases had no gene match. The CDR3 contains 14 residues. The CDR3 sequence is CASSLGTSAYEQYF. CDR3 nucleotides: TGTGCCAGCAGTTTAGGTACTAGCGCGTACGAGCAGTACTTC.

The sample holds one count of this clone. The chain recombines TRBV11-2 with TRBJ1-3, with unresolved D. Trimming cost V 2 bases and J 4 bases, with 9 bases left between them. The CDR3 loop spans 14 amino acids. Germline V CDR1 and CDR2: SGHAT, FQNNGV. CDR3 loop: CASSLWGVGNTIYF. CDR3 in DNA: TGTGCCAGCAGCTTATGGGGTGTGGGAAACACCATATATTTT.

The chain is built from TRBV29-1 and TRBJ2-1, with D perhaps TRBD2 (5 bases). From germline, CDR1 is SQVTM and CDR2 ANQGSEA. The CDR3 covers 14 residues. The ends were cut back, 5 bases at V and 3 bases at J, with 14 bases in the middle. The CDR3, as DNA: TGCAGCGTTTTAGTGACTACGTTCTACAATGAGCAGTTCTTC. The encoded protein is CSVLVTTFYNEQFF.

This chain joins TRBV7-9 and TRBJ2-6; 7 nucleotides match TRBD1. Unmatched junction bases numbered 10, after V lost 1 base and J lost 4 bases. The CDR3 has 18 amino acids. Germline lookup yields CDR1 SEHNR and CDR2 FQNEAQ (reference sequence). In DNA, the CDR3 is TGTGCCAGCAGCTTAGGGGCAGGGGGTTTTTCCGGGGCCAACGTCCTGACTTTC. It codes for CASSLGAGGFSGANVLTF.

The rearrangement links TRBV28 to TRBJ1-4; D might be TRBD1 (5 bases). The V and J ends lost 4 bases and 10 bases respectively, with 22 bases between them. In germline, CDR1 is MDHEN, CDR2 SYDVKM. The CDR3 length is 16 residues. As DNA, the CDR3 is TGTGCCAGCAGTTCCGAGCTTCCGGGACCGGTAGGAAAACTGTTTTTT. This codes for CASSSELPGPVGKLFF.

This chain uses TRBV28 with TRBJ1-3, with D possibly matching TRBD1 (5 bases). Trimming left V 9 bases short and J 0 bases short, with 12 bases between. CDR1 is MDHEN and CDR2 is SYDVKM in the germline V gene. The CDR3 runs to 14 residues. Written as DNA, the CDR3 is TGTGCCAGTTGTGGGGGGTTCTCTGGAAACACCATATATTTT. It codes for CASCGGFSGNTIYF.

This clone was recorded once. V usage is TRBV28 and J usage is TRBJ2-7; 8 bases line up with TRBD1. Germline trimming cut 3 bases from V and 4 bases from J; bases unmatched to any gene: 17. CDR3 length: 18 amino acids. CDR1 and CDR2 (germline): MDHEN, SYDVKM. DNA of the CDR3: TGTGCCAGCAGTTTTCCGTCCCGGACAGGGACCCTAAATTACGAGCAGTACTTC. Translated, it gives CASSFPSRTGTLNYEQYF.

This rearrangement joins TRBV7-6 to TRBJ2-1, with 8 positions matching TRBD2. Unmatched junction bases numbered 13, after V lost 4 bases and J lost 8 bases. CDR3 length: 16 amino acids. From germline, CDR1 is SGHVS and CDR2 FNYEAQ. Here the CDR3 reads CASSSGGTFFNHEQFF. CDR3 nucleotides: TGTGCCAGCAGCTCGGGAGGGACATTCTTCAACCATGAGCAGTTCTTC.

This chain connects TRBV28 to TRBJ2-1; D gene unclear. The germline CDR1 and CDR2 sequences are MDHEN and SYDVKM. The CDR3 extends over 14 amino acids. The V and J ends lost 5 bases and 4 bases respectively, with 12 bases between them. DNA for the CDR3: TGTGCCAGCAGTCCAAGGATGCTTTACAATGAGCAGTTCTTC. Its translation is CASSPRMLYNEQFF.

The chain links TRBV7-2 to TRBJ2-7; TRBD1 matches 8 bases. Germline V gives CDR1 SGHTA, CDR2 FQGNSA. This CDR3 has 14 amino acids. With V trimmed by 8 bases and J by 3 bases, 9 bases remained unmatched. Here the CDR3 reads CASGWTGFGYEQYF. In nucleotides, the CDR3 is TGTGCCAGCGGATGGACAGGGTTCGGCTACGAGCAGTACTTC.

V gene TRBV2 combines with J gene TRBJ2-7; the match to TRBD2 covers 7 bases. Germline V gene sequence: CDR1 SNHLY, CDR2 FYNNEI. The CDR3 has 14 residues. Losses at the gene ends were 8 bases for V and 2 bases for J; bases not matched to a gene: 9. For the CDR3, the DNA is TGTGCCAGCGGGGAGGGGCGTGGTACCTACGAGCAGTACTTC. The encoded protein is CASGEGRGTYEQYF. Full variable domain (outside the CDR3, taken from reference TRBV2 and TRBJ2-7): EPEVTQTPSHQVTQMGQEVILRCVPISNHLYFYWYRQILGQKVEFLVSFYNNEISEKSEIFDDQFSVERPDGSNFTLKIRSTKLEDSAMYFCASGEGRGTYEQYFGPGTRLTVT.

The J gene is TRBJ1-5, the V gene TRBV30; no clear D gene. This CDR3 spans 14 amino acids. The germline CDR1 and CDR2 sequences are GTSNPN and SVGIG (reference sequence). The V gene lost 6 bases and the J gene lost 3 bases, with 15 bases spanning the gap. In DNA form, the CDR3 reads TGTGCCTGTTCCGCCTTTAATTCCAATCAGCCCCAGCATTTT. Its protein product is CACSAFNSNQPQHF.

This clone was seen just once. The chain couples TRBV19 to TRBJ2-1; tentative D call: TRBD2 (5 bases). The CDR3 totals 14 residues. In germline, CDR1 is LNHDA, CDR2 SQIVND (reference sequence). Trimming cost V 1 base and J 2 bases, with 6 bases left between them. CDR3 protein: CASSIGETYNEQFF. In nucleotides, the CDR3 is TGTGCCAGTAGTATAGGGGAGACCTACAATGAGCAGTTCTTC.

The chain links TRBV11-2 to TRBJ1-1; 12 bases agree with TRBD1. Trimming at V came to 5 bases and at J to 5 bases, leaving 9 bases not matched to a gene. This CDR3 contains 16 residues. Germline V gene sequence: CDR1 SGHAT, CDR2 FQNNGV. The CDR3 sequence: CASSHTGTGGRTEAFF. CDR3 nucleotides: TGTGCCAGCAGCCATACCGGGACAGGGGGCCGGACTGAAGCTTTCTTT.

The CDR3, as DNA: TGTGCCAGCAGCTCGGAGACAGGGAATTTGGAGACCCAGTACTTC. This sequence encodes CASSSETGNLETQYF. V gene TRBV5-4 combines with J gene TRBJ2-5, with TRBD1 matching over 7 bases. V gave up 3 bases and J gave up 5 bases; unmatched junction bases: 10. There are 15 residues in the CDR3. CDR1 is SGHNT, CDR2 YYREEE, per germline (reference sequence).

V gene TRBV7-9 combines with J gene TRBJ2-5, with D maybe TRBD1 (5 bases). The better agreement between TRBJ2-7 and the DNA end casts doubt on the J call. The germline V gene encodes CDR1 SEHNR and CDR2 FQNEAQ (reference sequence). CDR3 length: 13 residues. The CDR3 DNA is TGTGCCAGCAGCTTCTTAGAAGGGGCCGAGCAGTACTTC. Translated, it gives CASSFLEGAEQYF.

The J gene is TRBJ2-7, the V gene TRBV27; tentatively, D is TRBD1 (6 bases). Germline CDR1 is MNHEY and CDR2 is SMNVEV (reference sequence). The CDR3 length is 14 residues. The V end lost 5 bases, the J end lost 0 bases, and 11 bases lay between the germline ends. Here the CDR3 reads CASSNRVSSYEQYF. The CDR3 DNA follows: TGTGCCAGCAGTAACAGGGTAAGCTCCTACGAGCAGTACTTC.

Concerning this clone itself: The junction and the germline gene differ at one end; a read error may be behind it. Other nucleotide sequences from this sample produce the same CDR3. V and J are TRBV28 and TRBJ1-2, with TRBD1 matching 7 bases. The CDR3 covers 15 residues. Germline V gives CDR1 MDHEN, CDR2 SYDVKM. The CDR3 here is CASTTITGVIYGYTF. The CDR3 DNA sequence: TGCGCCAGCACCACCATCACAGGGGTAATCTATGGCTACACCTTC.

About this clone itself: Other DNA sequences of this sample code for an identical CDR3. This chain joins TRBV5-5 and TRBJ2-7; possibly TRBD2 for D (5 bases). Germline V gene data show CDR1 as SGHKS and CDR2 as YYEKEE (reference sequence). The CDR3 is 14 residues long. With 4 bases removed from V and 0 bases from J, the gap between germline ends came to 11 bases. CDR3 region: CASSPEGSSYEQYF. CDR3 sequence (DNA): TGTGCCAGCAGCCCCGAGGGCAGCTCCTACGAGCAGTACTTC.

The chain combines TRBV6-5 with TRBJ2-7; 7 nucleotides line up with TRBD1. Germline trimming cut 0 bases from V and 3 bases from J; bases unmatched to any gene: 8. Germline loops: CDR1 MNHEY, CDR2 SVGAGI. CDR3 length: 16 amino acids. Here the CDR3 DNA reads TGTGCCAGCAGTTACTCGAAGGGACAGAAAAACTACGAGCAGTACTTC. It translates to CASSYSKGQKNYEQYF.

The chain employs TRBV28 and TRBJ2-2; D is undetermined. CDR1 and CDR2 (germline): MDHEN, SYDVKM. The CDR3 is made up of 16 amino acids. The V end was cut by 5 bases, the J end by 6 bases, with 19 bases between. CDR3 bases: TGTGCCAGCAGTAAGGCCCACGGGCTGAGAGCCGGGGAGCTGTTTTTT. It yields the protein CASSKAHGLRAGELFF.

The CDR3 DNA sequence: TGTGCCACCAGCAGAGGAGGGGCTAATGAGCAGTTCTTC. It specifies CATSRGGANEQFF. The V call is TRBV15, the J call TRBJ2-1; D could derive from TRBD1 or TRBD2 (5 bases each). V dropped 1 base and J dropped 7 bases, with 8 bases sitting between them. CDR1 and CDR2 from the germline V gene are LNHNV and YYDKDF (reference sequence). CDR3 length equals 13 residues.

V and J are TRBV9 and TRBJ2-7; D unclear. Germline CDR1 is SGDLS and CDR2 is YYNGEE. CDR3 size: 12 residues. The V end was cut by 5 bases, the J end by 0 bases, with 6 bases between. In nucleotides, the CDR3 is TGTGCCAGCAGGGGGTTCTCCTACGAGCAGTACTTC. Its translation is CASRGFSYEQYF.